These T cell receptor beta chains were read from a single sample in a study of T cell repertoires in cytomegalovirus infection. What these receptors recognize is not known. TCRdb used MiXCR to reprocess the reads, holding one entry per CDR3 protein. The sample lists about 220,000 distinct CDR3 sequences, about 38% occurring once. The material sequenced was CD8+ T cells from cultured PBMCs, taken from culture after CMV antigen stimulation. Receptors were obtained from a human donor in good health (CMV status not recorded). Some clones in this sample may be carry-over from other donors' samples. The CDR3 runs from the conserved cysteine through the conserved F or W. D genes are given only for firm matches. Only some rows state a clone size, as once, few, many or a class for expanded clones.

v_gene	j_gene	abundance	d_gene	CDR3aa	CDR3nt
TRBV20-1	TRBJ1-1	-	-	CSARIYLNTEAFF	TGCAGTGCTAGAATTTACCTGAACACTGAAGCTTTCTTT
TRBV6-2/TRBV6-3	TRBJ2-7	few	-	CASSYSPGVYEQYF	TGTGCCAGCAGTTACAGCCCAGGGGTCTACGAGCAGTACTTC
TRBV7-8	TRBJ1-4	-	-	CASSLFKGNEKLFF	TGTGCCAGCAGCTTATTTAAGGGGAATGAAAAACTGTTTTTT
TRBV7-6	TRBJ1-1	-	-	CASSLEGRRTEAFF	TGTGCCAGCAGCTTAGAAGGGAGGAGGACTGAAGCTTTCTTT
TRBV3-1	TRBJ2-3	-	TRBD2	CASSSRLAGADTQTRYTQYF	TGTGCCAGCAGCTCAAGACTAGCGGGGGCCGACACTCAAACACGATATACGCAGTATTTT
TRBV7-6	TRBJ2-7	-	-	CASSLAVPQSYEQYF	TGTGCCAGCAGCTTAGCGGTTCCTCAGTCCTACGAGCAGTACTTC
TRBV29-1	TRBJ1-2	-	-	CSADIQQNYGYTF	TGCAGCGCCGACATCCAGCAAAACTATGGCTACACCTTC
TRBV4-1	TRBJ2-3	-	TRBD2	CASSQAASGGAVSTDTQYF	TGCGCCAGCAGCCAAGCGGCCAGCGGGGGGGCCGTTAGCACAGATACGCAGTATTTT
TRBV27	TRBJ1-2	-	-	CASGDDVAYTF	TGTGCCAGCGGGGACGATGTGGCCTACACCTTC
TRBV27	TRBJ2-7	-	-	CASSGAGREQYF	TGTGCCAGCAGTGGGGCAGGGAGGGAGCAGTACTTC
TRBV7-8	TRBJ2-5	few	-	CASSPDSLQETQYF	TGTGCCAGCAGCCCGGACAGCCTCCAAGAGACCCAGTACTTC
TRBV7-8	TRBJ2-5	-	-	CASSSPGLVGIQETQYF	TGTGCCAGCAGCTCCCCGGGGCTAGTAGGCATTCAAGAGACCCAGTACTTC